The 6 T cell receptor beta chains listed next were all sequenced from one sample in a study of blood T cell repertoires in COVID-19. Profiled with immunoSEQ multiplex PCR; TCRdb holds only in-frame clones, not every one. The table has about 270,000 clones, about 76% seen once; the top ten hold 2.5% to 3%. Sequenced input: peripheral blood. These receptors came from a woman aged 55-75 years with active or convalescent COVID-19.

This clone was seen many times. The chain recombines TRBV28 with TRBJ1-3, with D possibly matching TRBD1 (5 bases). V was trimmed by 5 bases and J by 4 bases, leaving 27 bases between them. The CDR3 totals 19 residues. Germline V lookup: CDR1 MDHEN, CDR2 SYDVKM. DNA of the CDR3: TGTGCCAGCAGTCCACCTCGACAGTTACCGACTTTCCCCGGAAACACCATATATTTT. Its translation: CASSPPRQLPTFPGNTIYF. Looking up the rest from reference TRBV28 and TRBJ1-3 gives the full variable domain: DVKVTQSSRYLVKRTGEKVFLECVQDMDHENMFWYRQDPGLGLRLIYFSYDVKMKEKGDIPEGYSVSREKKERFSLILESASTNQTSMYLCASSPPRQLPTFPGNTIYFGEGSWLTVV.

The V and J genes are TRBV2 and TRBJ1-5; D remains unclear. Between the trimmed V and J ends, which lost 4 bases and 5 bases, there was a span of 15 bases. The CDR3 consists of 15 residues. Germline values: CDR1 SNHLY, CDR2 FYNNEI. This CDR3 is CASSGTKGWDQPQHF. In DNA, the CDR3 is TGTGCCAGCAGTGGGACTAAAGGGTGGGATCAGCCCCAGCATTTT. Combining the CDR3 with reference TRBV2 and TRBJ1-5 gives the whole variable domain EPEVTQTPSHQVTQMGQEVILRCVPISNHLYFYWYRQILGQKVEFLVSFYNNEISEKSEIFDDQFSVERPDGSNFTLKIRSTKLEDSAMYFCASSGTKGWDQPQHFGDGTRLSIL.

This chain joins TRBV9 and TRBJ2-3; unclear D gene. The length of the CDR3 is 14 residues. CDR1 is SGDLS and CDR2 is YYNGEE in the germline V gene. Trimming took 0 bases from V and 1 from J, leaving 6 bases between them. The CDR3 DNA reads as TGTGCCAGCAGCGTAGACACGCGCACAGATACGCAGTATTTT. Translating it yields CASSVDTRTDTQYF. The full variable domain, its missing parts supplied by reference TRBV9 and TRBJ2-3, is DSGVTQTPKHLITATGQRVTLRCSPRSGDLSVYWYQQSLDQGLQFLIQYYNGEERAKGNILERFSAQQFPDLHSELNLSSLELGDSALYFCASSVDTRTDTQYFGPGTRLTVL.

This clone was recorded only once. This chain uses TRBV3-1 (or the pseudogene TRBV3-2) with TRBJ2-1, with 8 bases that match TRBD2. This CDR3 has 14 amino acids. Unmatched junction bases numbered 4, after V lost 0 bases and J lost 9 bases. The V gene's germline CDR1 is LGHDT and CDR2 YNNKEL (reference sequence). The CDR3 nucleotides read TGTGCCAGCAGCCAAGATAGGGGACTAGGTGAGCAGTTCTTC. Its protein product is CASSQDRGLGEQFF.

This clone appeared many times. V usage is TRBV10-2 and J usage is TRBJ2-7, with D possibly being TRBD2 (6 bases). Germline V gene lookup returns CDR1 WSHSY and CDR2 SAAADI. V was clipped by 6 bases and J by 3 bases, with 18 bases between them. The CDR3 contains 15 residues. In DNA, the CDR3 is TGCGCCAGCAGGGGTGGGGCGGGGCTCATCTACGAGCAGTACTTC. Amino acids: CASRGGAGLIYEQYF.

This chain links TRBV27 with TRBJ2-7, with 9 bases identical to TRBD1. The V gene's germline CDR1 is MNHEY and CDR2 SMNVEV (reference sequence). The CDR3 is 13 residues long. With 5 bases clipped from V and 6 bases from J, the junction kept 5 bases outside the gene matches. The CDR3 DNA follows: TGTGCCAGCAGTCCCACAGGGGGCGGCGAGCAGTACTTC. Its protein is CASSPTGGGEQYF.